This TCR beta chain appears in the sequencing data of a study of cytomegalovirus exposure and HLA in healthy donors. Study at large: An analysis done earlier identified about 120 million unique TCR beta sequences from about 179 million T cells.

A word on this clone: The antigen remains unidentified.

Use of 60 Vbeta and 13 Jbeta primers characterized the PCR. Produced via immunoSEQ multiplex PCR; TCRdb's table is partial and in-frame only. The data show 150,000 to 200,000 clones, approximately 80% seen once. Those who donated were healthy bone marrow donors. Study-wide results and limits: The presence/absence work took it that sequencing depth was about the same across donors.

CDR1 and CDR2 (germline): MDHEN, SYDVKM. Trimming cost V 4 bases and J 8 bases; bases outside gene matches: 3. CDR3 length equals 12 residues. Sequencing was carried out using PBMCs. The receptor's source is a man aged 18 to 30 in good health and CMV-seropositive. V is TRBV28 and J is TRBJ1-2; TRBD1 aligns across 8 bases. The CDR3 spells CASSSWTGGYTF. In nucleotides, the CDR3 is TGTGCCAGCAGTTCTTGGACAGGGGGCTACACCTTC.